The present entry profiles one TCR beta chain with its context. CDR1 and CDR2 (germline): LNHDA, SQIVND (reference sequence). The trim removed 3 bases at V and 1 base at J, leaving 13 bases unmatched. The CDR3 extends over 18 amino acids. This sample was included in a study of blood T cell repertoires in COVID-19. For the study at large: The study drew acute and convalescent COVID-19 samples from the United States, Italy and Spain.

Assay used: immunoSEQ multiplex PCR; TCRdb lists only in-frame clones, some missing. The table has around 41,000 clones, 85% to 90% seen once; the top ten hold 4.8%. The source is a human donor in a cohort sampled during active COVID-19. Source material: peripheral blood. The chain uses TRBV19 and TRBJ2-7; TRBD1 matches at 9 bases. CDR3 amino acids: CASSMTDRGRTGSYEQYF. CDR3 DNA: TGTGCCAGTAGTATGACGGACAGGGGTAGGACAGGATCCTACGAGCAGTACTTC.